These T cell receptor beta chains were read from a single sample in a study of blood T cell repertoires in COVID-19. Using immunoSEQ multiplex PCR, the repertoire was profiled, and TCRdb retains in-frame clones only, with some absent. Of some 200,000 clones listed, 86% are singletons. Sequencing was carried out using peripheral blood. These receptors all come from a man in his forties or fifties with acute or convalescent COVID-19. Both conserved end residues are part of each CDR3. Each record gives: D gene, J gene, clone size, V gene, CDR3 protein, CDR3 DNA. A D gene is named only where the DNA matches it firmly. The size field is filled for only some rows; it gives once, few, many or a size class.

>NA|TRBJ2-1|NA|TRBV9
CASSVAAGRDEQFF
TGTGCCAGCAGCGTAGCTGCAGGCAGGGATGAGCAGTTCTTC
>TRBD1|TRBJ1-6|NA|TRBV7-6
CASSHRDRGNSPLHF
TGTGCCAGCAGCCACCGGGACAGGGGAAATTCACCCCTCCACTTT
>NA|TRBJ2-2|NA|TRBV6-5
CASSSDRRNTGELFF
TGTGCCAGCAGCTCCGACAGGCGGAACACCGGGGAGCTGTTTTTT
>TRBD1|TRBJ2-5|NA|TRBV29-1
CSARGAGTGGPWTQYF
TGCAGCGCCCGAGGGGCCGGGACAGGGGGACCGTGGACCCAGTACTTC
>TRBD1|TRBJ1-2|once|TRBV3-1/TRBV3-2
CASSHGQGEGYTF
TGTGCCAGCAGCCACGGACAGGGGGAAGGCTACACCTTC
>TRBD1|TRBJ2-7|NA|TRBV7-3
CASSPTGNRYEQYF
TGTGCCAGCAGCCCGACAGGGAATCGCTACGAGCAGTACTTC
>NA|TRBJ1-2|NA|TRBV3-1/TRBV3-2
CASRLNNNYYGYTF
TGTGCCAGCAGACTGAATAATAACTACTATGGCTACACCTTC
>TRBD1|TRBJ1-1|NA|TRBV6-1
CASSEPGQGAVGAFF
TGTGCCAGCAGTGAACCGGGACAGGGGGCAGTTGGAGCTTTCTTT
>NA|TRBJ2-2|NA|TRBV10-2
CASSWSTGELFF
TGCGCCAGCAGCTGGAGTACCGGGGAGCTGTTTTTT
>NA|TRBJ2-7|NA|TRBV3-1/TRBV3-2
CASSPRGGGSDEQYF
TGTGCCAGCAGCCCCCGCGGAGGGGGCTCGGATGAGCAGTACTTC
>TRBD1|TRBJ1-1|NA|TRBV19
CASRDSLNTEAFF
TGTGCCAGCCGGGACAGTTTGAATACTGAAGCTTTCTTT
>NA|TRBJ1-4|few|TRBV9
CASSSSGWNEKLFF
TGTGCCAGCAGCTCCTCAGGGTGGAATGAAAAACTGTTTTTT
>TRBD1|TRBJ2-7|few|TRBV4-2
CASSQDRGREQYF
TGTGCCAGCAGCCAAGACAGGGGGCGGGAGCAGTACTTC
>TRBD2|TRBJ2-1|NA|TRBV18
CASSPRTSGDYNEQFF
TGTGCCAGCTCACCCCGGACTAGCGGAGACTACAATGAGCAGTTCTTC
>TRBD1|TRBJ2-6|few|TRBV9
CASSATGAPLSGANVLTF
TGTGCCAGCAGCGCCACAGGGGCCCCACTCTCTGGGGCCAACGTCCTGACTTTC
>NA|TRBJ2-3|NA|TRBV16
CASSQSAGNTDTQYF
TGTGCCAGCAGCCAATCGGCAGGGAACACAGATACGCAGTATTTT
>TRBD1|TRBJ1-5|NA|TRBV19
CASRGTGYNQPQHF
TGTGCCAGCCGGGGGACAGGGTACAATCAGCCCCAGCATTTT
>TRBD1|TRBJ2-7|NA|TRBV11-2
CASSPGTGHSSYEQYF
TGTGCCAGCAGCCCCGGGACAGGGCATAGCTCCTACGAGCAGTACTTC
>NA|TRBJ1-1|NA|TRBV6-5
CAGRTGTLNTEAFF
TGTGCCGGCAGAACCGGGACACTCAACACTGAAGCTTTCTTT
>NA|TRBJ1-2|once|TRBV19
CASSIGRVNYGYTF
TGTGCCAGTAGTATCGGGCGGGTTAACTATGGCTACACCTTC
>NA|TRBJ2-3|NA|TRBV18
CASSPIGGGIATDTQYF
TGTGCCAGCTCACCGATAGGGGGGGGCATCGCCACAGATACGCAGTATTTT
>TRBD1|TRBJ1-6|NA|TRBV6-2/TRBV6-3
CASSYSRGTGGSPLHF
TGTGCCAGCAGTTACTCGCGCGGGACAGGGGGATCCCCCCTCCACTTT
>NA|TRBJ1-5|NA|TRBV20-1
CSASSSGRANQPQHF
TGCAGTGCTAGTTCCTCGGGGAGAGCCAATCAGCCCCAGCATTTT
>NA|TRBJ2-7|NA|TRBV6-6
CASRTAGRGYEQYF
TGTGCCAGCAGGACGGCGGGACGAGGCTACGAGCAGTACTTC
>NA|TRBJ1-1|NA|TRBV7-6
CASSLTENTEAFF
TGTGCCAGCAGCTTGACAGAGAACACTGAAGCTTTCTTT
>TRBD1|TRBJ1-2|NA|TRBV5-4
CASSHRQGRGSYGYTF
TGTGCCAGCAGCCACCGACAGGGGCGGGGGAGCTATGGCTACACCTTC
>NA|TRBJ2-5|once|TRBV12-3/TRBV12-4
CASSFSGETQYF
TGTGCCAGCAGTTTTTCGGGAGAGACCCAGTACTTC
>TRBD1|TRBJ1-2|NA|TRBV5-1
CASSSGQATNYGYTF
TGCGCCAGCAGCTCCGGACAGGCTACTAACTATGGCTACACCTTC
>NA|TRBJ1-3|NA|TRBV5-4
CASSPASGSSGNTIYF
TGTGCCAGCAGCCCTGCGTCGGGAAGCTCTGGAAACACCATATATTTT
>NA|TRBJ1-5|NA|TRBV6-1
CASSEGRWGNQPQHF
TGTGCCAGCAGTGAGGGCCGATGGGGCAATCAGCCCCAGCATTTT
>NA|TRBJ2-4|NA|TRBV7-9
CASSLGQNIQYF
TGTGCCAGCAGCCTGGGCCAAAACATTCAGTACTTC
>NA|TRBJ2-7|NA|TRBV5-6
CASNRETYEQYF
TGTGCCAGCAACAGGGAGACATACGAGCAGTACTTC
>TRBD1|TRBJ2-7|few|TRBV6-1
CASSERDRTYEQYF
TGTGCCAGCAGTGAAAGGGACAGAACCTACGAGCAGTACTTC
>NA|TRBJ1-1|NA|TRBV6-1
CASSEHRDAFF
TGTGCCAGCAGTGAACACAGGGACGCTTTCTTT